These 26 T cell receptor beta chains share one sample of origin, sequenced in a study of shared clonotypes between healthy human individuals. Sequencing was performed with immunoSEQ multiplex PCR; in TCRdb, only in-frame clones are kept and a portion is missing. This sample has around 700,000 clones; approximately 79% occur once, and the top ten carry roughly 1.7%. Sequenced input: memory CD4+ T cells sorted from blood. The subset was: CD45RA-negative fraction. All receptors come from a woman aged 25-40 years in good health.

V usage is TRBV4-1 and J usage is TRBJ2-3; D uncertain. V was pared by 0 bases and J by 0 bases, with 16 bases between. Germline CDR1 reads MGHRA; CDR2 reads YSYEKL. This CDR3 is 18 amino acids long. As DNA, the CDR3 is TGCGCCAGCAGCCAAGATCGAGGAAAGATCCTAAGCACAGATACGCAGTATTTT. Protein sequence: CASSQDRGKILSTDTQYF.

The gene calls are TRBV18 and TRBJ2-5; no firm D call. Germline V gives CDR1 KGHSH, CDR2 LQKENI. This CDR3 region has 18 residues. V was cut by 2 bases and J by 3 bases, with 22 bases left in between. The CDR3 DNA is TGTGCCAGCTCACCAGAAAAGGACCTGCCATGGAGAAAAGAGACCCAGTACTTC. As protein: CASSPEKDLPWRKETQYF.

The CDR3 bases are TGTGCCAGCAGCATACAGGGGGGGGAGACCCAGTACTTC. Its translation: CASSIQGGETQYF. J is TRBJ2-5 and V is TRBV11-2; a weak D match, TRBD1 (8 bases). The CDR3 covers 13 residues. V was pared by 5 bases and J by 5 bases, with 12 bases between. Per germline, CDR1 SGHAT and CDR2 FQNNGV. The variable domain in full, with the rest retrieved from reference TRBV11-2 and TRBJ2-5, is EAGVAQSPRYKIIEKRQSVAFWCNPISGHATLYWYQQILGQGPKLLIQFQNNGVVDDSQLPKDRFSAERLKGVDSTLKIQPAKLEDSAVYLCASSIQGGETQYFGPGTRLLVL.

The V and J genes are TRBV7-7 and TRBJ2-5, with D possibly being TRBD2 (5 bases). Germline V gene sequence: CDR1 SSHAT, CDR2 FNYEAQ (reference sequence). This CDR3 has 14 amino acids. V was cut by 0 bases and J by 4 bases, with 9 bases left in between. CDR3: CASSLAGERETQYF. The CDR3 DNA sequence: TGTGCCAGCAGCTTAGCGGGAGAAAGAGAGACCCAGTACTTC.

This chain joins TRBV6-6 and TRBJ2-3; D is perhaps TRBD2 (5 bases). Germline V CDR1 and CDR2: MNHNY, SVGAGI (reference sequence). CDR3 length: 15 residues. The V end lost 0 bases, the J end lost 2 bases, and 9 bases lay between the germline ends. In DNA, the CDR3 is TGTGCCAGCAGTTACTCCGGCGGGTTCACAGATACGCAGTATTTT. Residues: CASSYSGGFTDTQYF.

This clone has only a few counts. Other DNA sequences in the sample encode the same CDR3. The chain recombines TRBV2 with TRBJ1-1; D uncertain. Trimming took 7 bases from V and 4 from J, leaving 7 bases between them. Germline V gene sequence: CDR1 SNHLY, CDR2 FYNNEI. The CDR3 contains 11 residues. The CDR3, as DNA: TGTGCCAGCAAAGGGAGCACTGAAGCTTTCTTT. Its protein is CASKGSTEAFF.

This clone was counted between two and nine times. Other DNA sequences from this sample encode an identical CDR3 as well. The rearrangement uses TRBV7-2 and TRBJ2-5; TRBD2 agrees at 12 bases. The CDR3 length is 16 residues. The V gene end was trimmed by 6 bases and the J gene end by 4 bases; junction bases not matched to a gene: 9. The germline CDR1 and CDR2 sequences are SGHTA and FQGNSA. CDR3 loop: CASSRGLAGARETQYF. The CDR3 coding sequence is TGTGCCAGCAGTAGGGGACTAGCGGGTGCGAGAGAGACCCAGTACTTC.

CDR3 in DNA: TGTGCCAGCAGCTCGCTCCGGCTAGTTTCCTACAATGAGCAGTTCTTC. Amino acids: CASSSLRLVSYNEQFF. The chain is built from TRBV7-6 and TRBJ2-1; no clear D. The CDR3 loop spans 16 amino acids. Germline-derived CDR1 and CDR2 are SGHVS and FNYEAQ. With 4 bases removed from V and 1 base from J, the gap between germline ends came to 14 bases.

The chain combines TRBV2 with TRBJ2-1; TRBD2 agrees at 10 bases. CDR1 and CDR2 from the germline V gene are SNHLY and FYNNEI. The CDR3 loop spans 15 amino acids. After removal of 6 bases from V and 8 bases from J, the junction contained 10 bases not matched to a gene. The CDR3 region has the DNA TGTGCCAGCAGGAGGATGCTAGCGGGAGTGGATGAGCAGTTCTTC. It encodes CASRRMLAGVDEQFF.

The chain joins TRBV10-1 to TRBJ2-1; weak D call: TRBD2 (6 bases). The CDR3 contains 14 residues. CDR1 is WNHNN, CDR2 SYGVQD, per germline (reference sequence). V was pared by 2 bases and J by 6 bases, with 11 bases between. The CDR3 region has the DNA TGCGCCAGCAGTGAGCGGGCGGGGCGCAATGAGCAGTTCTTC. Residues: CASSERAGRNEQFF.

This clone was counted ten times or more. V usage is TRBV30 and J usage is TRBJ2-3; TRBD1 or TRBD2 may be the D gene (5 bases each). With 8 bases removed from V and 3 bases from J, the gap between germline ends came to 12 bases. CDR3 length: 12 residues. Germline assignment: CDR1 GTSNPN and CDR2 SVGIG (reference sequence). CDR3 in DNA: TGTGCCGGGACCCAGGCTACAGATACGCAGTATTTT. Its protein is CAGTQATDTQYF.

The CDR3 sequence: CASSLEALGSGRDNEQFF. DNA of the CDR3: TGCGCCAGCAGCTTGGAGGCCTTGGGTAGCGGGAGGGACAATGAGCAGTTCTTC. V gene TRBV5-1 combines with J gene TRBJ2-1; 11 bases agree with TRBD2. This CDR3 has 18 amino acids. CDR1 is SGHRS, CDR2 YFSETQ, per germline. V dropped 0 bases and J dropped 5; count of bases not matched to a gene: 10.

This clone showed up many times. In the same sample, other DNA sequences code for this CDR3. The chain links TRBV2 to TRBJ2-7; 9 nucleotides agree with TRBD2. Germline trimming cut 5 bases from V and 0 bases from J; bases unmatched to any gene: 2. CDR3 length equals 14 residues. Germline assignment: CDR1 SNHLY and CDR2 FYNNEI. The CDR3 DNA sequence: TGTGCCAGCAGTAGCGGGAGGAACTCCTACGAGCAGTACTTC. Protein product: CASSSGRNSYEQYF.

This clone showed up just once. Other DNA sequences in this specimen translate into the identical CDR3. The chain uses TRBV20-1 and TRBJ2-7; D remains unclear. The CDR3 loop spans 11 amino acids. Germline CDR1 is DFQATT and CDR2 is SNEGSKA (reference sequence). V gave up 6 bases and J gave up 3 bases, with 9 bases separating them. The CDR3 DNA reads TGCAGTGCCTCGCCAGGCTACGAGCAGTACTTC. It encodes CSASPGYEQYF.

The chain is built from TRBV27 and TRBJ2-2, with 8 bases that match TRBD1. The CDR3 has 17 amino acids. The ends lost 6 bases at V and 5 bases at J; junction bases unmatched: 14. Germline loops: CDR1 MNHEY, CDR2 SMNVEV (reference sequence). CDR3 nucleotides: TGTGCCAGCAGACGAGAAGCGACAGGGGTTGGGACCGGGGAGCTGTTTTTT. Protein: CASRREATGVGTGELFF.

The chain carries TRBV7-9 and TRBJ2-3; TRBD2 agrees at 8 bases. Germline trimming cut 5 bases from V and 1 base from J; bases unmatched to any gene: 11. Germline CDR1 and CDR2: SEHNR and FQNEAQ (reference sequence). The length of the CDR3 is 17 residues. The DNA of the CDR3 is TGTGCCAGCAGCCCCCTTCTAACCGGGAGGGGCACAGATACGCAGTATTTT. Its protein is CASSPLLTGRGTDTQYF.

J is TRBJ1-2 and V is TRBV28; 7 positions agree with TRBD1. The CDR3 extends over 15 amino acids. J was trimmed by 8 bases and V by 3 bases; bases with no gene match: 12. The germline CDR1 and CDR2 sequences are MDHEN and SYDVKM. The CDR3 DNA is TGTGCCAGCAGTTTCCCCGGACAGGATCCAAGCGGCTACACCTTC. Encoded protein: CASSFPGQDPSGYTF.

The genes are TRBV5-1 and TRBJ1-1; the D is unclear. The CDR3 is 14 residues long. Germline assignment: CDR1 SGHRS and CDR2 YFSETQ. V was cut by 5 bases and J by 2 bases, with 13 bases left in between. The CDR3 region has the DNA TGCGCCAGCAGTACGGATCCAGTTAACACTGAAGCTTTCTTT. It encodes CASSTDPVNTEAFF.

The chain links TRBV7-9 to TRBJ2-7, with TRBD2 identical over 7 bases. Germline V gives CDR1 SEHNR, CDR2 FQNEAQ (reference sequence). The CDR3 is made up of 14 amino acids. V lost 8 bases and J lost 3; bases outside the gene matches: 10. The CDR3 region is CASDPAAGVYEQYF. DNA of the CDR3: TGTGCCAGCGATCCGGCGGCGGGAGTCTACGAGCAGTACTTC.

The chain recombines TRBV28 with TRBJ1-1; D gene unclear. V lost 7 bases, J lost 8 bases, and 11 bases lay in between. CDR3 length: 11 amino acids. Germline assignment: CDR1 MDHEN and CDR2 SYDVKM. DNA of the CDR3: TGTGCCAGCATCTTCAGAAACGAAGCTTTCTTT. Protein product: CASIFRNEAFF.

This clone showed up just a few times. The V gene is TRBV2, the J gene TRBJ2-7; possible D gene TRBD1, 5 bases. V was pared by 3 bases and J by 4 bases, with 19 bases between. CDR1 and CDR2 (germline): SNHLY, FYNNEI. The CDR3 consists of 16 residues. The CDR3 spells CASSDWTPLSAYEQYF. The CDR3, as DNA: TGTGCCAGCAGTGACTGGACACCCCTTTCAGCTTACGAGCAGTACTTC.

This clone came up a few times. This sample also contains other DNA sequences that code for the same CDR3. This sequence joins TRBV11-2 and TRBJ2-1, with D possibly being TRBD2 (7 bases). The CDR3 length is 13 residues. Germline-derived CDR1 and CDR2 are SGHAT and FQNNGV. Trimming cost V 5 bases and J 7 bases, with 12 bases left between them. The CDR3 DNA reads TGTGCCAGCAGCGTAGGGGGAGGGAATGAGCAGTTCTTC. Its translation: CASSVGGGNEQFF.

This clone was seen just once. V and J are TRBV5-1 and TRBJ2-4, with TRBD1 as a possible D gene (5 bases). V lost 3 bases to trimming and J lost 5 bases, with 12 bases between them. CDR3 length equals 14 residues. CDR1 SGHRS and CDR2 YFSETQ come from the germline V gene. CDR3 in DNA: TGCGCCAGCAGCTCCGACGACAGAGAAAACATTCAGTACTTC. This codes for CASSSDDRENIQYF.

This clone was seen a handful of times. The chain joins TRBV28 to TRBJ2-4; D possibly matches TRBD1 or TRBD2 (6 bases each). Germline lookup yields CDR1 MDHEN and CDR2 SYDVKM. V lost 6 bases and J 8 bases, leaving 17 bases between the germline ends. The CDR3 runs 14 residues. This CDR3 is CASSAGHRKDIQYF. The CDR3 DNA reads TGTGCCAGCAGCGCGGGACATCGGAAGGACATTCAGTACTTC.

This clone has just one count. One base away lies a much larger clone, so this may be a sequencing read error. This sequence joins TRBV5-5 and TRBJ1-5, with 9 bases identical to TRBD1. Trimming took 3 bases from V and 5 from J; bases not matched to a gene: 0. This CDR3 region has 13 residues. From germline, CDR1 is SGHKS and CDR2 YYEKEE (reference sequence). The CDR3 loop is CASSWTGDQPQHF. CDR3 bases: TGTGCCAGCAGCTGGACAGGGGATCAGCCCCAGCATTTT.

The rearrangement uses TRBV28 and TRBJ1-4; the match to TRBD1 covers 9 bases. Per the germline V gene, CDR1 is MDHEN and CDR2 is SYDVKM. Trimming cost V 3 bases and J 7 bases; bases outside gene matches: 9. The CDR3 spans 16 residues. CDR3 in DNA: TGTGCCAGCAGTTTGGCAACAGGGGGCGCGAGTGAAAAACTGTTTTTT. Its protein is CASSLATGGASEKLFF.